This TCR beta chain stems from a study of cytomegalovirus exposure and HLA in healthy donors. General observations from the study: Researchers reported in a later analysis that a missense DCLRE1C variant was tied to TCR beta V- and J-gene trimming. Information on immune exposure was restricted to one variable (CMV serostatus).

PCR amplification relied on 60 Vbeta primers (plus 13 Jbeta primers). Clones were sequenced by immunoSEQ multiplex PCR, and TCRdb holds only the in-frame ones, with some missing. The sample has 150,000 to 200,000 clones, about 73% seen once; the top ten hold approximately 13%. Per germline, CDR1 SGHRS and CDR2 YFSETQ. The CDR3 contains 16 residues. V shed 1 base and J 1 base; nucleotides not matched to a gene: 5. In regard to this clone: Antigen: not known.

The J gene is TRBJ2-5, the V gene TRBV5-1; 9 bases agree with TRBD2. The sequencing input was PBMCs. The source is a woman aged 45-59 years in good health and CMV-seropositive. The DNA of the CDR3 is TGCGCCAGCAGCTTGCCAGCGGGGGGTTTCCAAGAGACCCAGTACTTC. Its protein product is CASSLPAGGFQETQYF. Full variable domain (outside the CDR3, taken from reference TRBV5-1 and TRBJ2-5): KAGVTQTPRYLIKTRGQQVTLSCSPISGHRSVSWYQQTPGQGLQFLFEYFSETQRNKGNFPGRFSGRQFSNSRSEMNVSTLELGDSALYLCASSLPAGGFQETQYFGPGTRLLVL.